This T cell receptor beta chain is from a study of shared clonotypes between healthy human individuals. The CDR3 covers 11 residues. Germline values: CDR1 SNHLY, CDR2 FYNNEI. V was shortened by 6 bases and J by 6 bases, with 8 bases between the two germline ends. This table comes from immunoSEQ multiplex PCR, and its TCRdb copy is limited to in-frame clones, with some not included. The sample holds a few million clones, approximately 95% seen once. Specimen: naive CD4+ T cells from PBMCs. Subset reported: CD45RA+ positively selected. The chain couples TRBV2 to TRBJ1-1; maybe TRBD1 (6 bases). The TCR originated in a man in his late teens or twenties in good health. Some clones in this sample may be carry-over from other donors' samples. The CDR3 nucleotides are TGTGCCAGCAGCGGGGGGCCTGAAGCTTTCTTT. Protein sequence: CASSGGPEAFF.